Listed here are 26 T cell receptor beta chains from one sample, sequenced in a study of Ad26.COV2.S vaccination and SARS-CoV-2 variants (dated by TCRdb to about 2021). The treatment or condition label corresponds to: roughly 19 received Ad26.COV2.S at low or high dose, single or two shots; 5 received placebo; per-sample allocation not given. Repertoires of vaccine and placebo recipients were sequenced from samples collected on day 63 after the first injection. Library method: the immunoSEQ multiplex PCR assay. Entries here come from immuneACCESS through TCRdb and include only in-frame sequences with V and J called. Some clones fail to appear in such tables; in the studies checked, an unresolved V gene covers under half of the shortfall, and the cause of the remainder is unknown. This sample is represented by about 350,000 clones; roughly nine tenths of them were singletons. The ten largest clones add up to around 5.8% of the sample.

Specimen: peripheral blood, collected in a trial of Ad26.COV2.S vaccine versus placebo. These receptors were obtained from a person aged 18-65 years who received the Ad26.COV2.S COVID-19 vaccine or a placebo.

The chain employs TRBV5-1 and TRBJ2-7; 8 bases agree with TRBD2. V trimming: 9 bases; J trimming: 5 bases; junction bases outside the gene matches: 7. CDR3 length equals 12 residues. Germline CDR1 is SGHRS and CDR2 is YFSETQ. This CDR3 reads CATSGGADEQYF. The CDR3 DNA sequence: TGCGCCACCTCCGGGGGGGCCGACGAGCAGTACTTC.

CDR3 nucleotides: TGTGCCTGGAGTACTGTAGTGGACGGGGAGCTGTTTTTT. Translating gives CAWSTVVDGELFF. The genes are TRBV30 and TRBJ2-2; D unresolved. V dropped 2 bases and J dropped 7 bases, with 11 bases sitting between them. The CDR3 is made up of 13 amino acids. Per germline, CDR1 GTSNPN and CDR2 SVGIG (reference sequence).

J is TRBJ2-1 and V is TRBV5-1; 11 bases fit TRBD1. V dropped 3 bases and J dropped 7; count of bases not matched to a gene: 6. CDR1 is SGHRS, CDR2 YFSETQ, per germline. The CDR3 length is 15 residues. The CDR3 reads CASSSGQGEKNEQFF. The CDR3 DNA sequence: TGCGCCAGCAGCTCGGGACAGGGGGAGAAAAATGAGCAGTTCTTC. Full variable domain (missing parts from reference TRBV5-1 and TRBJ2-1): KAGVTQTPRYLIKTRGQQVTLSCSPISGHRSVSWYQQTPGQGLQFLFEYFSETQRNKGNFPGRFSGRQFSNSRSEMNVSTLELGDSALYLCASSSGQGEKNEQFFGPGTRLTVL.

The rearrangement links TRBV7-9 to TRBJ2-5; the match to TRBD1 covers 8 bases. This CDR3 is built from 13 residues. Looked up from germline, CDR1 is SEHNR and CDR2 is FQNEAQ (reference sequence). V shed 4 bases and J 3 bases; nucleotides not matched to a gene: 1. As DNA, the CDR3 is TGTGCCAGCAGCTCGACAGGGGAAGAGACCCAGTACTTC. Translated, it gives CASSSTGEETQYF.

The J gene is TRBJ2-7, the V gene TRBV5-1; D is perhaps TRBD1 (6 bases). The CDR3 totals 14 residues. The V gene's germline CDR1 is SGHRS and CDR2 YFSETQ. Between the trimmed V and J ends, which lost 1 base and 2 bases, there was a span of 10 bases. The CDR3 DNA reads TGCGCCAGCAGCTTGTGGGACACAACCTACGAGCAGTACTTC. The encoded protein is CASSLWDTTYEQYF. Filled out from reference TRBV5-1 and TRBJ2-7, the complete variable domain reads KAGVTQTPRYLIKTRGQQVTLSCSPISGHRSVSWYQQTPGQGLQFLFEYFSETQRNKGNFPGRFSGRQFSNSRSEMNVSTLELGDSALYLCASSLWDTTYEQYFGPGTRLTVT.

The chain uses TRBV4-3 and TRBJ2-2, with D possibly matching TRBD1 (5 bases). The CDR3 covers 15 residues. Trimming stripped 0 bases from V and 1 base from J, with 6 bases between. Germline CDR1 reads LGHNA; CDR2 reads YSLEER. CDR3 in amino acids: CASSQDRVNTGELFF. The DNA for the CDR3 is TGCGCCAGCAGCCAAGACAGGGTGAACACCGGGGAGCTGTTTTTT.

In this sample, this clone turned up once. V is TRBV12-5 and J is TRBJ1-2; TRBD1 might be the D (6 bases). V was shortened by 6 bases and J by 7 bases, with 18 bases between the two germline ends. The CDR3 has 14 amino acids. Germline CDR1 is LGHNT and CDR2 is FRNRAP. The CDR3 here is CASGPIQGMTGYTF. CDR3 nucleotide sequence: TGTGCTAGTGGCCCGATACAGGGTATGACTGGCTACACCTTC. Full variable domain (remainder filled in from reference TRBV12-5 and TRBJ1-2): DARVTQTPRHKVTEMGQEVTMRCQPILGHNTVFWYRQTMMQGLELLAYFRNRAPLDDSGMPKDRFSAEMPDATLATLKIQPSEPRDSAVYFCASGPIQGMTGYTFGSGTRLTVV.

In nucleotides, the CDR3 is TGTGCCAGCAGCGCCAACCCCGGGTCTATAACCCCGGGAGCTTTCTTT. It encodes CASSANPGSITPGAFF. V usage is TRBV9 and J usage is TRBJ1-1; D uncertain. V dropped 3 bases and J dropped 10 bases, with 25 bases sitting between them. CDR3 length: 16 residues. The germline CDR1 and CDR2 sequences are SGDLS and YYNGEE.

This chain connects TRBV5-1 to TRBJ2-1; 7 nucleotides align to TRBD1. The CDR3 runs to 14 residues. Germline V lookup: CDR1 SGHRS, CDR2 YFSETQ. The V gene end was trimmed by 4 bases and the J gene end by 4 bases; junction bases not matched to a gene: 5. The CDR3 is CASSPGQQYNEQFF. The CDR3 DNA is TGCGCCAGCAGCCCGGGACAGCAGTACAATGAGCAGTTCTTC.

CDR3 protein: CASSSGTVSFSGNTIYF. CDR3 nucleotide sequence: TGTGCCAGCAGCTCCGGGACAGTCTCCTTCTCTGGAAACACCATATATTTT. This chain uses TRBV5-8 with TRBJ1-3, with 7 bases fitting TRBD1. Germline lookup yields CDR1 SGHTS and CDR2 YDEGEE. The length of the CDR3 is 17 residues. With V trimmed by 3 bases and J by 0 bases, 9 bases remained unmatched.

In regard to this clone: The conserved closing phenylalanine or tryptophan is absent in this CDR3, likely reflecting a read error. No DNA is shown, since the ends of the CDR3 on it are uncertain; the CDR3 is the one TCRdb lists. CDR3 sequence: CASSSHMGSL. The chain uses TRBV7-2 and TRBJ1-1. Germline assignment: CDR1 SGHTA and CDR2 FQGNSA. The CDR3 extends over 10 residues, inclusive of both ends.

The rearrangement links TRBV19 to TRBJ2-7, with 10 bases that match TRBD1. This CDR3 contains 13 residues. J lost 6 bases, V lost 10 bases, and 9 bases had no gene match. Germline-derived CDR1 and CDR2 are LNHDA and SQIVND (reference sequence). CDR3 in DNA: TGTGCCACCTCCGGGGACAGGGGCCGCGAGCAGTACTTC. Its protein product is CATSGDRGREQYF.

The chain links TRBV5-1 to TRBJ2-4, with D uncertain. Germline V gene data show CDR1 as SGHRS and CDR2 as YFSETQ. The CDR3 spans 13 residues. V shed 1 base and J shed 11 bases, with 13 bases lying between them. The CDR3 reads CASSLSSFAFQYF. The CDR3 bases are TGCGCCAGCAGCTTGAGTAGTTTTGCGTTTCAGTACTTC.

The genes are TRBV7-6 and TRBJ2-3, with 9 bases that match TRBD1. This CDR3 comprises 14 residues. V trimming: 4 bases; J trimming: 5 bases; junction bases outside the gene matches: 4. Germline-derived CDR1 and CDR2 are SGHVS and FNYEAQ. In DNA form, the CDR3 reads TGTGCCAGCAGCTCACAGGGGGCGCAAGATACGCAGTATTTT. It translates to CASSSQGAQDTQYF.

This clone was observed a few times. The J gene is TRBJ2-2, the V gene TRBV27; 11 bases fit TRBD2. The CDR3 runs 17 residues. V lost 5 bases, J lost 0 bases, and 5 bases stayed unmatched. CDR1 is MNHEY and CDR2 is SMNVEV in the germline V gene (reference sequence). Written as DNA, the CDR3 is TGTGCCAGCAGTAAAAAGGGACTAGCGGCGAACACCGGGGAGCTGTTTTTT. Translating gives CASSKKGLAANTGELFF.

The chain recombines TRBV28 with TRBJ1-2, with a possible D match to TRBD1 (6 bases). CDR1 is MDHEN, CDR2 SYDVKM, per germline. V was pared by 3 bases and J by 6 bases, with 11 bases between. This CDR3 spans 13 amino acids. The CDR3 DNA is TGTGCCAGCAGTTTTGGGGGGGCTGATGGCTACACCTTC. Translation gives CASSFGGADGYTF.

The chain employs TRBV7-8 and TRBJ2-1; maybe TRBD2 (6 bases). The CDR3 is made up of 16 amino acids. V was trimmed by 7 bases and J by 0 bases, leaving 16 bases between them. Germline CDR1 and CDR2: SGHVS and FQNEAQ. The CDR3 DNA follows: TGTGCCAGCACCCTATTTACTAGCTCCTCCTACAATGAGCAGTTCTTC. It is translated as CASTLFTSSSYNEQFF.

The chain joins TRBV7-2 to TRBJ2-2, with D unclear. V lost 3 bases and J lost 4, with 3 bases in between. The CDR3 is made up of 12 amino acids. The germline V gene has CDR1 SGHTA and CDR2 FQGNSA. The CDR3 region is CASSFSTGELFF. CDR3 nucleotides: TGTGCCAGCAGCTTTAGCACCGGGGAGCTGTTTTTT. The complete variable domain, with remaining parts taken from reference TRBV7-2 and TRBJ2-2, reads GAGVSQSPSNKVTEKGKDVELRCDPISGHTALYWYRQSLGQGLEFLIYFQGNSAPDKSGLPSDRFSAERTGGSVSTLTIQRTQQEDSAVYLCASSFSTGELFFGEGSRLTVL.

CDR3 protein: CASGVSGASSYEQYF. DNA for the CDR3: TGTGCCAGCGGAGTATCGGGCGCGAGCTCCTACGAGCAGTACTTC. This chain links TRBV7-3 with TRBJ2-7, with unresolved D. The V and J ends lost 8 bases and 0 bases respectively, with 17 bases between them. CDR3 length: 15 residues. Germline V gives CDR1 SGHTA, CDR2 FQGTGA.

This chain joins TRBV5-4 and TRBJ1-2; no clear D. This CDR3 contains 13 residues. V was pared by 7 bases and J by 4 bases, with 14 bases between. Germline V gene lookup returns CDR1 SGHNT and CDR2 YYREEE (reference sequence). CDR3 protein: CASCRREGYGYTF. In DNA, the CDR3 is TGTGCCAGCTGCCGACGGGAAGGCTATGGCTACACCTTC.

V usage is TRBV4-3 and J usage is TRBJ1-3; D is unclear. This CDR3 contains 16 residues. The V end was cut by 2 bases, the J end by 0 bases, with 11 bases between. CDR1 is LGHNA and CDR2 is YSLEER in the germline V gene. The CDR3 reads CASSQSVVDSGNTIYF. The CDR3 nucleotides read TGCGCCAGCAGCCAATCCGTAGTTGACTCTGGAAACACCATATATTTT.

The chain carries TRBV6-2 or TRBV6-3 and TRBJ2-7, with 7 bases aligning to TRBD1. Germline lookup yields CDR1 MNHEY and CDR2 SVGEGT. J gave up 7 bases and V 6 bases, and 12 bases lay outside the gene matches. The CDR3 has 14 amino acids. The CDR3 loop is CASSLQGIAYEQYF. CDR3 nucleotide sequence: TGTGCCAGCAGCCTACAGGGGATAGCGTATGAGCAGTACTTC.

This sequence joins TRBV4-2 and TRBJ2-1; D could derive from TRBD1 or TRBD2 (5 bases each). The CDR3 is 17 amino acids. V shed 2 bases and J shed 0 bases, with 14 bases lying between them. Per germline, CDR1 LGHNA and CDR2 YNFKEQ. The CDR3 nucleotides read TGTGCCAGCAGCCAAACGAGGACAACTAGCTCCTACAATGAGCAGTTCTTC. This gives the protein CASSQTRTTSSYNEQFF.

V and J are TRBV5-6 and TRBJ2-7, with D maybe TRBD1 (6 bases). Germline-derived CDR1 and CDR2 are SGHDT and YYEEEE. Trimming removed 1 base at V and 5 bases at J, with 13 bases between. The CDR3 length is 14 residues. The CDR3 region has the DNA TGTGCCAGCAGCTTGTTGTCAGGGGTGAACGAGCAGTACTTC. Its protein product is CASSLLSGVNEQYF.

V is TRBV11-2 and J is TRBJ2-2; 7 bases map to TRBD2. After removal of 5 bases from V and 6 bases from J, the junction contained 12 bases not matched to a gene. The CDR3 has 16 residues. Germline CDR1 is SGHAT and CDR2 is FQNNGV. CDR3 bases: TGTGCCAGCAGCCCCCGGGGGGTCACGATGGCCGGGGAGCTGTTTTTT. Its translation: CASSPRGVTMAGELFF.

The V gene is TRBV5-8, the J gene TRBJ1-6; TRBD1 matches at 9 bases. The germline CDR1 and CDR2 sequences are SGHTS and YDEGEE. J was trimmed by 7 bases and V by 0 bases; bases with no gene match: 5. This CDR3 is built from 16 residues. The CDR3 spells CASSLVIGTGNSPLHF. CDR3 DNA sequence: TGTGCCAGCAGCTTGGTTATCGGGACAGGGAATTCACCCCTCCACTTT.